One and the same sample provided the 17 T cell receptor beta chains below, sequenced in a study of liver allograft versus peripheral blood T cells. Across the study: Transplanted livers held T cell receptor repertoires, and these were compared with repertoires in recipients' peripheral blood.

TCRdb reprocessed the reads via MiXCR and lists one record per CDR3 protein. Here the sample spans approximately 9,000 distinct CDR3 sequences, about 19% being singletons. The receptors were gathered from a human patient who had a liver transplant. The graft donor may have contributed some T cells.

By sample fraction, this clonotype is medium-sized. V gene TRBV27 combines with J gene TRBJ1-2, with D perhaps TRBD1 (5 bases). Between the trimmed V and J ends, which lost 8 bases and 8 bases, there was a span of 21 bases. The germline V gene encodes CDR1 MNHEY and CDR2 SMNVEV (reference sequence). The CDR3 loop spans 14 amino acids. The CDR3 nucleotides are TGTGCCAGCGTCGGGGACGACTTGAGGCAGGGCTACACCTTC. This encodes CASVGDDLRQGYTF.

About this clonotype: One end of the junction is discordant with germline, which a read error may explain. The chain recombines TRBV7-9 with TRBJ1-2; no definite D call. The CDR3 spans 12 residues. The germline V gene encodes CDR1 SEHNR and CDR2 FQNEAQ (reference sequence). The CDR3 reads CASRFESYGYTF. Written as DNA, the CDR3 is TGTGCCAGCCGCTTTGAAAGCTATGGCTACACCTTC.

This chain links TRBV19 with TRBJ1-3, with D tentatively TRBD1 (5 bases). The V and J ends lost 3 bases and 0 bases respectively, with 6 bases between them. The CDR3 sequence is 14 residues long. The germline gives CDR1 LNHDA, CDR2 SQIVND (reference sequence). CDR3 bases: TGTGCCAGTAGTATTGGGGGCTCTGGAAACACCATATATTTT. Translating gives CASSIGGSGNTIYF.

This clonotype turned up a few times. The V call is TRBV30, the J call TRBJ1-2; D ambiguous. The germline gives CDR1 GTSNPN, CDR2 SVGIG (reference sequence). Trimming removed 0 bases at V and 3 bases at J, with 8 bases between. This CDR3 is built from 13 residues. The CDR3 sequence: CAWSVEGYYGYTF. Written as DNA, the CDR3 is TGTGCCTGGAGTGTCGAAGGGTACTATGGCTACACCTTC.

The chain links TRBV27 to TRBJ2-7, with D possibly TRBD2 on 5 matching bases. CDR3 length equals 15 residues. Trimming took 2 bases from V and 3 from J, leaving 14 bases between them. The germline V gene has CDR1 MNHEY and CDR2 SMNVEV (reference sequence). The CDR3 region has the DNA TGTGCCAGCAGTTTAAAACTAGGGAAGGTCTACGAGCAGTACTTC. Translation gives CASSLKLGKVYEQYF.

The chain links TRBV12-3 or TRBV12-4 to TRBJ1-2, with a possible D match to TRBD1 (5 bases). V lost 3 bases and J lost 2, with 16 bases in between. CDR3 length equals 16 residues. The CDR3 region has the DNA TGTGCCAGCAGTTTCCGGGGTTTGGGGCCAAACTATGGCTACACCTTC. It translates to CASSFRGLGPNYGYTF.

The chain couples TRBV6-6 to TRBJ1-1; TRBD1 matches at 7 bases. The CDR3 has 18 amino acids. Germline values: CDR1 MNHNY, CDR2 SVGAGI (reference sequence). With V trimmed by 0 bases and J by 1 base, 11 bases remained unmatched. CDR3 sequence: CASSYSLPVQGQNTEAFF. The CDR3 nucleotides are TGTGCCAGCAGTTACTCCTTACCCGTACAGGGGCAGAACACTGAAGCTTTCTTT.

This clonotype occurred a few times. The chain uses TRBV6-5 and TRBJ1-1; the D gene is possibly TRBD1 (5 bases). The CDR3 is 13 residues long. Deletions cut 2 bases from V and 5 bases from J, with 9 bases between. The germline V gene has CDR1 MNHEY and CDR2 SVGAGI. The DNA of the CDR3 is TGTGCCAGCAGTTACGGGGGAGTGACTGAAGCTTTCTTT. Amino acids: CASSYGGVTEAFF.

The V gene is TRBV12-3 or TRBV12-4, the J gene TRBJ1-2; weak D call: TRBD1 (5 bases). V lost 2 bases and J lost 14, with 18 bases in between. The CDR3 sequence is 13 residues long. The CDR3 region has the DNA TGTGCCAGCAGTTTACAATTAGCGGAGGGGCAGACCTTC. Its translation is CASSLQLAEGQTF.

By share of the sample, this clonotype is medium-sized. The chain uses TRBV5-4 and TRBJ1-1, with D unclear. The V end lost 4 bases, the J end lost 4 bases, and 11 bases lay between the germline ends. The CDR3 runs 13 residues. The germline gives CDR1 SGHNT, CDR2 YYREEE (reference sequence). The CDR3 nucleotides are TGTGCCAGCAGCATCGACCGGAGCACTGAAGCTTTCTTT. Protein product: CASSIDRSTEAFF.

The chain is built from TRBV6-5 and TRBJ2-3; D is possibly TRBD2 (6 bases). Germline V gives CDR1 MNHEY, CDR2 SVGAGI. CDR3 length: 16 amino acids. With 2 bases removed from V and 4 bases from J, the gap between germline ends came to 16 bases. The CDR3 DNA is TGTGCCAGCAGTTACGCGACGGGAGTTAACCCAGATACGCAGTATTTT. As protein: CASSYATGVNPDTQYF.

The sample holds many counts of this clonotype. The genes are TRBV6-5 and TRBJ1-1; D gene uncertain. The CDR3 spans 12 residues. V lost 6 bases, J lost 1 base, and 6 bases lay in between. Germline CDR1 MNHEY, CDR2 SVGAGI. DNA for the CDR3: TGTGCCAGCAGCCATGGGAACACTGAAGCTTTCTTT. As protein: CASSHGNTEAFF.

The V and J genes are TRBV7-2 and TRBJ2-7, with D unresolved. The CDR3 is made up of 12 amino acids. The V end lost 5 bases, the J end lost 5 bases, and 10 bases lay between the germline ends. Germline V gives CDR1 SGHTA, CDR2 FQGNSA. CDR3 coding DNA: TGTGCCAGCAGCCCTAATGGGGACGAGCAGTACTTC. Translated: CASSPNGDEQYF.

The J gene is TRBJ2-7, the V gene TRBV2; 8 nucleotides agree with TRBD1. Germline CDR1 and CDR2: SNHLY and FYNNEI. The V and J ends lost 8 bases and 4 bases, in that order; junction bases with no gene match: 7. The CDR3 length is 13 residues. CDR3 bases: TGTGCCAGCGACAGGGGAAGTGGATACGAGCAGTACTTC. Translating gives CASDRGSGYEQYF.

V and J are TRBV30 and TRBJ1-5; 7 bases are a match to TRBD1. The J segment lost 5 bases and the V segment lost 5 bases, leaving 3 bases of the junction unmatched. CDR1 is GTSNPN and CDR2 is SVGIG in the germline V gene (reference sequence). The CDR3 has 12 residues. CDR3 protein: CAWDREDQPQHF. The CDR3 bases are TGTGCCTGGGACAGGGAAGATCAGCCCCAGCATTTT.

V gene TRBV9 combines with J gene TRBJ2-1; TRBD2 matches at 10 bases. The CDR3 consists of 15 residues. CDR1 is SGDLS, CDR2 YYNGEE, per germline. J was trimmed by 7 bases and V by 5 bases; bases with no gene match: 9. The CDR3 DNA sequence: TGTGCCAGCAGTAGATCCGGGACTAGCGTGAATGAGCAGTTCTTC. Translated, it gives CASSRSGTSVNEQFF. Full variable domain (missing parts from reference TRBV9 and TRBJ2-1): DSGVTQTPKHLITATGQRVTLRCSPRSGDLSVYWYQQSLDQGLQFLIQYYNGEERAKGNILERFSAQQFPDLHSELNLSSLELGDSALYFCASSRSGTSVNEQFFGPGTRLTVL.

This chain connects TRBV7-9 to TRBJ1-5; D call uncertain. The CDR3 is 12 amino acids. V gave up 1 base and J gave up 5 bases, with 3 bases separating them. Germline V gene data show CDR1 as SEHNR and CDR2 as FQNEAQ (reference sequence). The CDR3 DNA follows: TGTGCCAGCAGCTTAGAGGATCAGCCCCAGCATTTT. It is translated as CASSLEDQPQHF. Full variable domain (rest looked up from reference TRBV7-9 and TRBJ1-5): DTGVSQNPRHKITKRGQNVTFRCDPISEHNRLYWYRQTLGQGPEFLTYFQNEAQLEKSRLLSDRFSAERPKGSFSTLEIQRTEQGDSAMYLCASSLEDQPQHFGDGTRLSIL.